This TCR beta chain was sequenced for a study of persistence of HIV-infected CD4 T cells (TCRdb year 2020). In the study overall: The study isolated CMV- and HIV-1 Gag-responding CD4+ T cells from ART-treated individuals to examine antigen-driven clonal expansion of HIV-1-infected cells. Suppressive ART had been received by participants for a median of about eight years. In the cross-participant TCR cluster analysis, about eight participants were included for CMV and about 7 participants were included for Gag. TCRbeta sequencing assessed the clonality of all cells in each sorted population, while proviral sequencing assessed the clonality of infected cells. Apart from two participants who underwent leukapheresis at a single time point, peripheral blood samples of up to 180 mL were collected from participants at multiple time points. The study at large found these results: Degenerate expanded CDR3beta sequences were enriched in antigen-responding cells, suggesting convergent selection of CD4+ responses to CMV and Gag. Because the TCR analyses were done in bulk, restricting them to just the rare CMV-responding cells that actually carried HIV-1 proviruses was not possible. TCR oligoclonality correlated with proviral oligoclonality within the same sorted populations. Only a small number of individuals took part in the study, and the range of antigens tested was limited. TCRbeta richness in CMV- and Gag-responding cells was significantly lower than in anti-CD3/anti-CD28-responding cells; CMV-responding cells had higher oligoclonality than CD3/CD28-stimulated and Gag-responding cells.

The immunoSEQ hsTCRB assay version 4 in survey mode was used to sequence TCRbeta repertoires from genomic DNA. For TCRbeta sequencing, genomic DNA was diluted to 8 to 10 ng/uL, with up to about 1 ug used per sample. In the paper's pipeline: Analysis of the TCRbeta data was done in ImmunoSeq Analyzer 3.0, and diversity was computed on productive nucleotide rearrangements. Lower-bound TCR diversity was estimated with the improved Chao index, and clonality with the Gini coefficient using the Immunarch R package. Nucleotide rearrangements that differed but encoded the same CDR3beta amino acid sequence were counted as separate clonotypes. Differential abundance analysis identified TCRbeta sequences significantly enriched in antigen-responding cells relative to anti-CD3/anti-CD28-activated cells. Using predicted peptide-MHC specificity as the basis, GLIPH2 grouped TCRs into clusters, both for each participant individually and for the merged data sets that combined participants. Not all clones reach the TCRdb copy of this immuneACCESS table, which keeps in-frame sequences only. Checked studies attribute under half of the gap to unresolved V genes and leave the rest unexplained. The V and J calls and clone size are taken from that table; D and trimming were inferred from the DNA. The sample contains about 35,000 clones, 85% of them found a single time. The top ten clones comprise roughly 5.6% of the sample.

The germline V gene gives CDR1 as MNHEY and CDR2 as SVGAGI. V is pared back by 6 bases and J by 7 bases, with 10 bases lying between the germline termini. The CDR3 covers 11 residues, taking in both the cysteine and the phenylalanine. CDR3 DNA is the only sequence kept; it has 33 bases, read in frame from the first base. This clone has only a few counts. The antigen this receptor binds is unknown. No base qualities exist here, and no much larger clone lies one base off it. The treatment or condition label of this sample denotes: suppressive antiretroviral therapy. Cells were stimulated with a pool of overlapping HIV-1 Gag 15-mer peptides at roughly 0.99 ug per peptide per mL. Memory populations depleted of antigen-responding cells were obtained by sorting nonresponding CD40L-negative CD69-negative CD45RO-high memory CD4+ T cells. HIV-1-infected adults in whom suppressive ART had been started during chronic infection were enrolled as participants. For at least 4 years, participants had undetectable plasma HIV-1 RNA, below 50 copies/mL. To be included, a participant needed positive CMV serology and a CD4+ T cell count above 400 cells/uL. Before stimulation, PBMCs were isolated using density centrifugation and then depleted of CD8+ T cells. For around 18 hours, CD8-depleted PBMCs were stimulated with anti-CD28/CD49d costimulation, a CD40-blocking antibody, and enfuvirtide, which was added to prevent new infections. Cell sorting was done on a Beckman Coulter MoFlo Legacy or XDP sorter, and dead cells were excluded with propidium iodide. Genomic DNA was extracted with the QIAamp DNA Mini Kit for samples above one million cells, otherwise with the Quick-DNA Microprep Kit.

Source: cultured CD4+ T cells from PBMCs, taken from a patient who received antiretroviral therapy. The sample's cell subset or site label, in plain terms: CD40L-CD69- CD45RO-high memory CD4 T cells not responding to Gag peptides. The clonotype originates from an adult with HIV. The donor label of this sample is uncertain. In this chain, TRBV6-5 is recombined with TRBJ2-7; no D gene can be assigned with confidence. The encoded CDR3 is CASRSLWEQYF. The DNA reads TGTGCCAGCAGAAGTTTGTGGGAGCAGTACTTC.